A selection of T cell receptor beta chains follows, all from one sample in a study of OX40 agonist ivuxolimab in advanced cancers. Libraries were prepared by immunoSEQ multiplex PCR; TCRdb keeps only in-frame clonotypes and omits some of them. The repertoire holds 100,000 or so clones, with about four fifths as singletons. The sequencing used CD4+ or CD8+ T cells sorted from blood, collected in a trial of the OX40 agonist ivuxolimab. Receptor source: an adult with an advanced solid tumor such as melanoma, head and neck, liver or kidney cancer. CDR3s include the opening cysteine and the closing phenylalanine or tryptophan. The D gene is left open where the match is weak. Expanded clones are given a class, and other clones once, few, many or no size at all.

j_call: TRBJ2-1; d_call: NA; v_call: TRBV11-3; clone_size: NA; cdr3_nt: TGTGCCAGCAGCTTAGGAAGCTCCTACAATGAGCAGTTCTTC; cdr3_aa: CASSLGSSYNEQFF
j_call: TRBJ2-7; d_call: NA; v_call: TRBV21-1; clone_size: NA; cdr3_nt: TGTGCCAGCAGCGACCGGGACTCCTCCTACGAGCAGTACTTC; cdr3_aa: CASSDRDSSYEQYF
j_call: TRBJ1-5; d_call: TRBD1; v_call: TRBV5-1; clone_size: NA; cdr3_nt: TGCGCCAGCAGCACCGGGACAGGGGAACAGCCCCAGCATTTT; cdr3_aa: CASSTGTGEQPQHF
j_call: TRBJ2-7; d_call: NA; v_call: TRBV7-2; clone_size: NA; cdr3_nt: TGTGCCAGCAGCTTAGGTGCCGTTTCGGGCGAGCAGTACTTC; cdr3_aa: CASSLGAVSGEQYF
j_call: TRBJ2-3; d_call: TRBD2; v_call: TRBV7-2; clone_size: NA; cdr3_nt: TGTGCCAGCAGCCTGGGACTAGCGGGGGGCGTTGATACGCAGTATTTT; cdr3_aa: CASSLGLAGGVDTQYF
j_call: TRBJ1-2; d_call: TRBD1; v_call: TRBV28; clone_size: NA; cdr3_nt: TGTGCCAGCAGTTCCGGGACAGGGATCTATGGCTACACCTTC; cdr3_aa: CASSSGTGIYGYTF
j_call: TRBJ2-7; d_call: NA; v_call: TRBV2; clone_size: NA; cdr3_nt: TGTGCCAGCAGTGAACCCCCCTACGAGCAGTACTTC; cdr3_aa: CASSEPPYEQYF
j_call: TRBJ2-1; d_call: NA; v_call: TRBV5-1; clone_size: NA; cdr3_nt: TGCGCCAGCAGCTTGGCCTCCCAATCCCAGGTGTACAATGAGCAGTTCTTC; cdr3_aa: CASSLASQSQVYNEQFF
j_call: TRBJ2-7; d_call: NA; v_call: TRBV5-1; clone_size: NA; cdr3_nt: TGCGCCAGCGCCCCCGGCGGGACGGCCTACGAGCAGTACTTC; cdr3_aa: CASAPGGTAYEQYF
j_call: TRBJ2-3; d_call: NA; v_call: TRBV9; clone_size: NA; cdr3_nt: TGTGCCAGCAAACGGGGGGCCGTTTCGACAGATACGCAGTATTTT; cdr3_aa: CASKRGAVSTDTQYF
j_call: TRBJ1-2; d_call: TRBD1; v_call: TRBV27; clone_size: NA; cdr3_nt: TGTGCCAGCAGTACCCTCGTTGGAGGGGGCAGTGGCTACACCTTC; cdr3_aa: CASSTLVGGGSGYTF
j_call: TRBJ2-1; d_call: NA; v_call: TRBV9; clone_size: NA; cdr3_nt: TGTGCCAGCAGCGCTACTAGTTATGAGCAGTTCTTC; cdr3_aa: CASSATSYEQFF
j_call: TRBJ2-3; d_call: NA; v_call: TRBV5-4; clone_size: once; cdr3_nt: TGTGCCAGCAGCTTCACGGGCGCAGATACGCAGTATTTT; cdr3_aa: CASSFTGADTQYF
j_call: TRBJ1-1; d_call: TRBD1; v_call: TRBV6-6; clone_size: NA; cdr3_nt: TGTGCCAGCAGTTACTCACCCGGGACAGGGAACACTGAAGCTTTCTTT; cdr3_aa: CASSYSPGTGNTEAFF
j_call: TRBJ2-3; d_call: NA; v_call: TRBV9; clone_size: NA; cdr3_nt: TGTGCCAGCAGCGCCCAGGAGCGGAGGCGAGGTACGCAGTATTTT; cdr3_aa: CASSAQERRRGTQYF
j_call: TRBJ1-4; d_call: NA; v_call: TRBV5-6; clone_size: NA; cdr3_nt: TGTGCCAGCAGTTTGCAGGGGATCGAAAAACTGTTTTTT; cdr3_aa: CASSLQGIEKLFF
j_call: TRBJ1-1; d_call: NA; v_call: TRBV10-3; clone_size: NA; cdr3_nt: TGTGCCATCAGGAGGGGACAGAACACTGAAGCTTTCTTT; cdr3_aa: CAIRRGQNTEAFF
j_call: TRBJ2-7; d_call: NA; v_call: TRBV5-4; clone_size: NA; cdr3_nt: TGTGCCAGCAGCTTCCGACAGTCCTACGAGCAGTACTTC; cdr3_aa: CASSFRQSYEQYF
j_call: TRBJ2-1; d_call: TRBD1; v_call: TRBV5-4; clone_size: NA; cdr3_nt: TGTGCCAGCAGCGCTGGGACAGGGGGCCGGAATGAGCAGTTCTTC; cdr3_aa: CASSAGTGGRNEQFF
j_call: TRBJ2-3; d_call: TRBD2; v_call: TRBV5-1; clone_size: NA; cdr3_nt: TGCGCCAGCAGCTTGGGACTAGCGCAAGATACGCAGTATTTT; cdr3_aa: CASSLGLAQDTQYF
j_call: TRBJ2-1; d_call: TRBD2; v_call: TRBV19; clone_size: NA; cdr3_nt: TGTGCCAGTAGTATGGGATCTAGCGGGAGCGGCTATGAGCAGTTCTTC; cdr3_aa: CASSMGSSGSGYEQFF
j_call: TRBJ2-7; d_call: NA; v_call: TRBV6-5; clone_size: NA; cdr3_nt: TGTGCCAGCAGTTACGAATCTGGCTCCTACGAGCAGTACTTC; cdr3_aa: CASSYESGSYEQYF
j_call: TRBJ1-2; d_call: NA; v_call: TRBV5-4; clone_size: NA; cdr3_nt: TGTGCCAGCAGCTTGGACGGGTTGGGTGGCTACACCTTC; cdr3_aa: CASSLDGLGGYTF
j_call: TRBJ2-7; d_call: NA; v_call: TRBV12-5; clone_size: NA; cdr3_nt: TGTGCTAGTGGTTTGGTACTGGACAGCTCCTACGAGCAGTACTTC; cdr3_aa: CASGLVLDSSYEQYF
j_call: TRBJ2-1; d_call: NA; v_call: TRBV11-2; clone_size: NA; cdr3_nt: TGTGCCAGCAGCTTACGAAGCTCCTACAATGAGCAGTTCTTC; cdr3_aa: CASSLRSSYNEQFF
j_call: TRBJ2-7; d_call: TRBD1; v_call: TRBV11-2; clone_size: NA; cdr3_nt: TGTGCCAGCAGCCCCGGGACAGGTCCTTCCTACGAGCAGTACTTC; cdr3_aa: CASSPGTGPSYEQYF
j_call: TRBJ2-3; d_call: NA; v_call: TRBV5-5; clone_size: NA; cdr3_nt: TGTGCCAGCAGCTTGGATGGCTGGGATACGCAGTATTTT; cdr3_aa: CASSLDGWDTQYF